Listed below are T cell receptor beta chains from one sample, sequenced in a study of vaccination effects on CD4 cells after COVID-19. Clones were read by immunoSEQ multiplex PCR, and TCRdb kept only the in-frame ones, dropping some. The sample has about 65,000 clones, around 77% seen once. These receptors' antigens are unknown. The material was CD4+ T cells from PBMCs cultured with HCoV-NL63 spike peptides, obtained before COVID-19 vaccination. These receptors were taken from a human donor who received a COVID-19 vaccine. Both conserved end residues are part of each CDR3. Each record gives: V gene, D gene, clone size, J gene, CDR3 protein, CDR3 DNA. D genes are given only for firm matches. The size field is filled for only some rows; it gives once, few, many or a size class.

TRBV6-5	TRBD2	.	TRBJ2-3	CASSYAGGSTDTQYF	TGTGCCAGCAGTTACGCGGGGGGTAGCACAGATACGCAGTATTTT
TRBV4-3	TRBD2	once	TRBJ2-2	CASSQQGPAGGNTGELFF	TGCGCCAGCAGCCAACAAGGGCCAGCGGGGGGGAACACCGGGGAGCTGTTTTTT
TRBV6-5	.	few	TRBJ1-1	CASTLGGLTEAFF	TGTGCCAGCACCTTGGGGGGCCTCACTGAAGCTTTCTTT
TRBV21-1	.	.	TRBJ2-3	CSPRRGVSTDTQYF	TGTTCTCCCCGTAGGGGGGTTAGCACAGATACGCAGTATTTT
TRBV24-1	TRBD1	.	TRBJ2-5	CALDRDHGETQYF	TGTGCCCTGGACAGGGATCATGGGGAGACCCAGTACTTC
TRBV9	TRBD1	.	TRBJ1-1	CASSRLTGVGTEAFF	TGTGCCAGCTCGCGACTGACAGGGGTAGGCACTGAAGCTTTCTTT
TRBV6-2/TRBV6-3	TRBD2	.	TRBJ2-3	CASSPAGTSRDTQYF	TGTGCCAGCAGTCCAGCCGGGACTAGCCGTGATACGCAGTATTTT
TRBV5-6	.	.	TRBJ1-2	CASSFDSLYTF	TGTGCCAGCAGCTTTGACAGCCTCTACACCTTC
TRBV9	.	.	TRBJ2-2	CASSSHSTGELFF	TGTGCCAGCAGCTCCCACAGCACCGGGGAGCTGTTTTTT
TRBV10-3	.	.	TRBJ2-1	CAIKGGEYEQFF	TGTGCCATCAAGGGCGGGGAATATGAGCAGTTCTTC
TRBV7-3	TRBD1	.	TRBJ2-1	CASSVGTGGTNEQFF	TGTGCCAGCAGCGTCGGGACAGGGGGAACAAATGAGCAGTTCTTC